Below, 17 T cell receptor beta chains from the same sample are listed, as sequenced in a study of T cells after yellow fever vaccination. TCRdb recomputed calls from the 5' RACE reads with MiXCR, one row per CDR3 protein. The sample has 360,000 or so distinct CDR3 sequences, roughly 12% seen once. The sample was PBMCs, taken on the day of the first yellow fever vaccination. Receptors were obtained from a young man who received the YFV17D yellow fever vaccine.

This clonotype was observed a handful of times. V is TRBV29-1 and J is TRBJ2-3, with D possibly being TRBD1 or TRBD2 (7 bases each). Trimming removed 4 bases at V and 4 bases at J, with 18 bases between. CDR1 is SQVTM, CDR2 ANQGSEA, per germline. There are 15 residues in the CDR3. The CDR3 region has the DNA TGCAGCGTTGGGAGGGGAGGGGGCCTCGCAGATACGCAGTATTTT. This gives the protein CSVGRGGGLADTQYF.

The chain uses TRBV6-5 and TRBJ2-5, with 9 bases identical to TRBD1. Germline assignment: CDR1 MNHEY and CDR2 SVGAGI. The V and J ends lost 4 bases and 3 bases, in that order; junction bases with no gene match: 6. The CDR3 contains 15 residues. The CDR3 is CASSSPDRGEETQYF. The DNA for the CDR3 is TGTGCCAGCAGTTCACCCGACAGGGGGGAAGAGACCCAGTACTTC.

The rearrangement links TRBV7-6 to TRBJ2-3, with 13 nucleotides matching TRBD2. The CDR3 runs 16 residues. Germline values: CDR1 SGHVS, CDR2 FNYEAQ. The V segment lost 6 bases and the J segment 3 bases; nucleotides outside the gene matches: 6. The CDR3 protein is CASSYGLAGATDTQYF. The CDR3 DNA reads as TGTGCCAGCAGTTATGGACTAGCGGGGGCGACAGATACGCAGTATTTT. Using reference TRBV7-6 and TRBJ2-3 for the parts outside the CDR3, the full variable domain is GAGVSQSPRYKVTKRGQDVALRCDPISGHVSLYWYRQALGQGPEFLTYFNYEAQQDKSGLPNDRFSAERPEGSISTLTIQRTEQRDSAMYRCASSYGLAGATDTQYFGPGTRLTVL.

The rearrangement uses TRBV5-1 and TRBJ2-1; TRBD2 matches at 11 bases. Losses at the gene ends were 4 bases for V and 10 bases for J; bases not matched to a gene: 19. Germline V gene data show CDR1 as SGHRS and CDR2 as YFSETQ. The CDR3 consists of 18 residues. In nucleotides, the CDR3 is TGCGCCAGCAGCCACCGGACAGCGACTAGCGGGGCCCCAAAGGAGCAGTTCTTC. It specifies CASSHRTATSGAPKEQFF.

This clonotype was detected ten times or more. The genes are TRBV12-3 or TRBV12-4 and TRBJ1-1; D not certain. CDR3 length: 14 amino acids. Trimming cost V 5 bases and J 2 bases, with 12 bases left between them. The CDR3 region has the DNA TGTGCCAGCAGTGAGTGGGCGCATAACACTGAAGCTTTCTTT. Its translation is CASSEWAHNTEAFF.

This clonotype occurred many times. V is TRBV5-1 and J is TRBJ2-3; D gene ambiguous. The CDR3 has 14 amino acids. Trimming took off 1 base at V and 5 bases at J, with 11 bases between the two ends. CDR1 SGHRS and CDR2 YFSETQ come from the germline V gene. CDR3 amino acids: CASSLKGLGDTQYF. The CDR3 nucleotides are TGCGCCAGCAGCTTGAAGGGCCTCGGAGATACGCAGTATTTT.

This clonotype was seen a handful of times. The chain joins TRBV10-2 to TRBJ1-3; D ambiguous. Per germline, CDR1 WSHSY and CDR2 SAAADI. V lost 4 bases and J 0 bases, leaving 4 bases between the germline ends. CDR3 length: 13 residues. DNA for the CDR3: TGCGCCAGCAGTGTGAGCTCTGGAAACACCATATATTTT. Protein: CASSVSSGNTIYF.

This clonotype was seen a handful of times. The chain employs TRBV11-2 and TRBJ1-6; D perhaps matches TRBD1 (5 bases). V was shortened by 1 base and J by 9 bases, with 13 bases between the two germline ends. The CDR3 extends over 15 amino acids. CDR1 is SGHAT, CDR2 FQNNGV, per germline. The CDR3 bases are TGTGCCAGCAGCTTAGCGGAGGGGTTGGCTTCACCCCTCCACTTT. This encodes CASSLAEGLASPLHF.

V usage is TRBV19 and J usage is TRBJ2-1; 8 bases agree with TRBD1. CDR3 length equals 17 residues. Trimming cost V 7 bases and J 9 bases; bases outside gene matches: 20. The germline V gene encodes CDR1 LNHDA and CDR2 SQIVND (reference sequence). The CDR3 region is CASTTLGRGRGQVEQFF. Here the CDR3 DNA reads TGTGCCAGTACCACCCTGGGGCGGGGCAGGGGGCAAGTTGAGCAGTTCTTC. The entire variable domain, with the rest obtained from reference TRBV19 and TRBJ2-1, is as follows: DGGITQSPKYLFRKEGQNVTLSCEQNLNHDAMYWYRQDPGQGLRLIYYSQIVNDFQKGDIAEGYSVSREKKESFPLTVTSAQKNPTAFYLCASTTLGRGRGQVEQFFGPGTRLTVL.

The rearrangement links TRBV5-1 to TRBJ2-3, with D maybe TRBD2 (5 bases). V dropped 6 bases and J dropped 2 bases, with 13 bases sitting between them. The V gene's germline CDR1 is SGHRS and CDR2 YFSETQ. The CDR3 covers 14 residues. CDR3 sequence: CASTTAGSTDTQYF. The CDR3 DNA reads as TGCGCCAGCACAACTGCGGGCTCCACAGATACGCAGTATTTT.

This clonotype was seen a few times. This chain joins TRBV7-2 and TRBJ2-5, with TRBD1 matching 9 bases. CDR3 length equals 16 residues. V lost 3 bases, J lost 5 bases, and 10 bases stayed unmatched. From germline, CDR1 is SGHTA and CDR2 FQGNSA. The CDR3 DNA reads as TGTGCCAGCAGCTTTGCCTCGGACAGGGGAAGGGAGACCCAGTACTTC. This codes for CASSFASDRGRETQYF.

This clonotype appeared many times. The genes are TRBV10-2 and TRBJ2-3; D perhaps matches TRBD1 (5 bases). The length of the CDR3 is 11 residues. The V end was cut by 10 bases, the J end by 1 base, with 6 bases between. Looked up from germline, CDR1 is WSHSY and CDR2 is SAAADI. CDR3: CATRGTDTQYF. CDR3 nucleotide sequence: TGCGCCACCAGGGGCACAGATACGCAGTATTTT.

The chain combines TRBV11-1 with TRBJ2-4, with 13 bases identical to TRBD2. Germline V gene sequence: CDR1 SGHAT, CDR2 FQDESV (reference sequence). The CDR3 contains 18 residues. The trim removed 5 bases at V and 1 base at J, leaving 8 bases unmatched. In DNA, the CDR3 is TGTGCCAGCAGCGTAGGACTAGCGGGGGCCCTTGCCAAAAACATTCAGTACTTC. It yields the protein CASSVGLAGALAKNIQYF.

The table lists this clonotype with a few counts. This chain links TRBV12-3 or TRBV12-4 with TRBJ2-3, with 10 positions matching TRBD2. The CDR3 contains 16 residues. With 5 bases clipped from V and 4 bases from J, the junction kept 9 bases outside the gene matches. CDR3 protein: CASSPGLAGVPDTQYF. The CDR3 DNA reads TGTGCCAGCAGTCCGGGGCTAGCGGGGGTCCCAGATACGCAGTATTTT.

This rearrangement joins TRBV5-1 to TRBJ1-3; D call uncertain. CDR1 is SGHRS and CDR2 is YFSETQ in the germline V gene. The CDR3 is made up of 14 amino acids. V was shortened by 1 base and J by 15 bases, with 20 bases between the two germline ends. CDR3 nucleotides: TGCGCCAGCAGCTTGTTGGTAGGGCCGACCAAACAATATTTT. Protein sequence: CASSLLVGPTKQYF.

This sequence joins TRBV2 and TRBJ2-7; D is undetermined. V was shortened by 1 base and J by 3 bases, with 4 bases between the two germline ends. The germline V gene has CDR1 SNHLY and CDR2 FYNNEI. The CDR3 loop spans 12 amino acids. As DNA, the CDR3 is TGTGCCAGCAGTGAAGACAACTACGAGCAGTACGTC. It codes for CASSEDNYEQYV.

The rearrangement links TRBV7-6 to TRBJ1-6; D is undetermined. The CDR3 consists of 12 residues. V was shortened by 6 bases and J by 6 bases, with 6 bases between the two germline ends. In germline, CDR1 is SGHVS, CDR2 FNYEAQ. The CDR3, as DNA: TGTGCCAGCAGAGCTTTTAATTCACCCCTCCACTTT. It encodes CASRAFNSPLHF.